This T cell receptor beta chain was profiled in a study of identical twins. Study conclusions and caveats: Zero-insertion analyses could be partly confounded by invariant MAIT and iNKT cells. Whereas memory repertoires showed no such difference, abundant cord blood beta clonotypes carried fewer insertions. The study drew conclusions from cross-sectional statistical analysis, not from following the same donors.

TCRdb re-called the 5' RACE reads with MiXCR, one entry per CDR3 protein. The data show 300,000 or so distinct CDR3 sequences, roughly 9.8% seen once. The CDR3 runs to 12 residues. V was trimmed by 6 bases and J by 7 bases, leaving 13 bases between them. Germline lookup yields CDR1 ENHRY and CDR2 SYGVKD. In this sample, this clonotype turned up many times. The antigen is not known. Healthy Caucasians alone served as donors. These data were also filed under a second study, of yellow fever vaccine responses in identical twins.

The receptor was derived from a woman between 18 and 29 years old in good health. The chain couples TRBV10-3 to TRBJ2-7; D may be TRBD2 (6 bases). Sequenced: CD8+ T cells sorted from blood. The CDR3 here is CAISGSPGEQYF. The CDR3 bases are TGTGCCATCAGCGGGAGCCCGGGTGAGCAGTACTTC.